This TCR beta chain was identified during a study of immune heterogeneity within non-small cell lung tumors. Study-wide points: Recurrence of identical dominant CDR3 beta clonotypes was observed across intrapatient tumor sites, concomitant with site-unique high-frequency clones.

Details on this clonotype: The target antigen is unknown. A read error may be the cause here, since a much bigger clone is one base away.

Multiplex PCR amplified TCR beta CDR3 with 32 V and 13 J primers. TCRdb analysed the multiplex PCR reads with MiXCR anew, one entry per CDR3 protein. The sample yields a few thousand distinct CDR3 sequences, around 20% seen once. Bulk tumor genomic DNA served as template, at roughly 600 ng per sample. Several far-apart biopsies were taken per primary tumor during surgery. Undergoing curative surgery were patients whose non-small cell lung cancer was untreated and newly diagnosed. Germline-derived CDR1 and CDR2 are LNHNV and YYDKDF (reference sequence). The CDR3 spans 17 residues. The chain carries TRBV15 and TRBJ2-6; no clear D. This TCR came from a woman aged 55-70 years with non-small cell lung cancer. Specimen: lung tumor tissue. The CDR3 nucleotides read TGTGCCACCAGCAGAGATAATACCTACTCTGTGGCCAACGTCCTGACTTTC. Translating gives CATSRDNTYSVANVLTF.